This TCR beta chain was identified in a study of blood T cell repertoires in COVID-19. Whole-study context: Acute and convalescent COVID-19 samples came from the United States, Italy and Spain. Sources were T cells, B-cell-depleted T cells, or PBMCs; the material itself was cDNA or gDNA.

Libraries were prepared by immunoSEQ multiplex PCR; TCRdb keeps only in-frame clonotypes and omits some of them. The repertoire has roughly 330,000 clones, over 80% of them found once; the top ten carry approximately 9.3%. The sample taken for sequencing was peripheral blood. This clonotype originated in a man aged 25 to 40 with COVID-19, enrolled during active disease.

The CDR3 protein is CASSLTRTSGGATGTQYF. The CDR3 DNA reads TGTGCCAGCAGCTTGACCCGGACTAGCGGGGGGGCCACTGGTACGCAGTATTTT. The chain joins TRBV7-2 to TRBJ2-3, with 15 positions matching TRBD2. Unmatched junction bases numbered 12, after V lost 3 bases and J lost 8 bases. Germline CDR1 and CDR2: SGHTA and FQGNSA. There are 18 residues in the CDR3. Drawing the rest from reference TRBV7-2 and TRBJ2-3, the complete variable domain is GAGVSQSPSNKVTEKGKDVELRCDPISGHTALYWYRQSLGQGLEFLIYFQGNSAPDKSGLPSDRFSAERTGGSVSTLTIQRTQQEDSAVYLCASSLTRTSGGATGTQYFGPGTRLTVL.